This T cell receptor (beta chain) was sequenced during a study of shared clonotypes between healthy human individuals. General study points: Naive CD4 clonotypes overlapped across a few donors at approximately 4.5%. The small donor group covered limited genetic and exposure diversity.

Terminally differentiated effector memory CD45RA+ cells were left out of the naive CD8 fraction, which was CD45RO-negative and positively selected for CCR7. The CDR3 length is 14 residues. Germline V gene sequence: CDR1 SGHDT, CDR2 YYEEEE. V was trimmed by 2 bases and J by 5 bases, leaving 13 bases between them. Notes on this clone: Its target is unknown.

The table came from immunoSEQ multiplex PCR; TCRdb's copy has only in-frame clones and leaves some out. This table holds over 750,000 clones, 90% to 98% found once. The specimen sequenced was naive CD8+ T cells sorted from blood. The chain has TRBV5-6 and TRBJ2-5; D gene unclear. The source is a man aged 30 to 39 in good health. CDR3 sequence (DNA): TGTGCCAGCAGCTTTACAGCTTCAGTCGAGACCCAGTACTTC. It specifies CASSFTASVETQYF.